This T cell receptor (beta chain) was identified in a study of IL-17A CD8 T cells in psoriatic arthritis synovium. Concerning the study at large: The goal of the study was to define the phenotype, molecular profile and function of synovial IL-17A+CD8+ T cells in psoriatic arthritis pathogenesis. Broader findings and caveats from the paper: Because no psoriatic arthritis synovial tissue samples were available, cells were taken from synovial fluid instead of synovial tissue. Although most synovial CD8+ subsets stayed polyclonal, some individual clones made up over 5% of the repertoire. Only a few patients were included in the TCR sequencing, a limited sample size that the authors acknowledged.

DNA was extracted (Qiagen), and TCRbeta V-D-J rearrangements were subjected to bias-controlled amplification followed by high-throughput sequencing (immunoSEQ; Adaptive Biotech). In the original analysis: The immunoSEQ Analyzer platform was used to analyze productive sequences at the sequence level. Clonality was calculated as 1 minus Pielou's evenness, with values from 0 (highly polyclonal) to 1 (monoclonal). The Morisita index, ranging from 0 (no similarity) to 1 (complete similarity), was used to quantify repertoire overlap between subsets. TCRdb re-hosts the immuneACCESS table, in-frame sequences only. Its copies lack some clones; in the studies checked, an unresolved V gene accounts for under half of them, and the cause for the rest is not known. V, J and clone size were drawn from that table, and D and trimming were deduced from the DNA. This sample gives around 2,000 clones in total; approximately 69% of them show up just once. Of the sample, approximately 9.1% is held by the ten largest clones.

About this clone itself: Its antigen remains unidentified. No per-base quality is available; no much larger clone lies one base away.

Including cysteine and phenylalanine, the CDR3 has 16 amino acids. Only CDR3 DNA remains: 48 bases, in frame from the first base. CDR1 and CDR2 were assigned from the germline V gene as KGHSH and LQKENI. Deletion took 3 bases off V and 0 bases off J, with a span of 12 bases between the germline ends. Synovial fluid effusions were drawn by aspiration from the actively inflamed joints of psoriatic arthritis patients. For each patient, synovial fluid served as the source from which three memory CD8+ T cell populations were isolated by sorting: Tc1 cells (IL-17A-IFNgamma+), Tc17 cells (IL-17A+) and the bulk memory fraction, allowing their TCR repertoires to be compared. The psoriatic arthritis patients fulfilled the Classification of Psoriatic Arthritis Study Group (CASPAR) criteria. The bulk memory CD8+ T cell sort included CD45RA-CD27+/- cells together with CD45RA+CD27- cells. Sorted CD8+ T cell subsets from the synovial fluid of a few patients with psoriatic arthritis were subjected to TCRbeta sequencing. After isolation with Lymphoprep, synovial fluid mononuclear cells were cryopreserved in liquid nitrogen until use. Cryopreservation medium contained roughly 50% fetal calf serum and about 9.5% dimethyl sulfoxide.

The rearranged segments are TRBV18 and TRBJ1-3; a tentative D call is TRBD1 (6 bases match). The receptor was isolated from a human donor with psoriatic arthritis. Sequencing was performed on memory CD8+ T cells from synovial fluid. This specimen's cell subset or site label, per the study, means: bulk memory CD8+ T cells (CD45RA-CD27+/- and CD45RA+CD27-). CDR3 protein: CASSPWGHPSGNTIYF. The sequenced DNA is TGTGCCAGCTCACCTTGGGGACACCCCTCTGGAAACACCATATATTTT.